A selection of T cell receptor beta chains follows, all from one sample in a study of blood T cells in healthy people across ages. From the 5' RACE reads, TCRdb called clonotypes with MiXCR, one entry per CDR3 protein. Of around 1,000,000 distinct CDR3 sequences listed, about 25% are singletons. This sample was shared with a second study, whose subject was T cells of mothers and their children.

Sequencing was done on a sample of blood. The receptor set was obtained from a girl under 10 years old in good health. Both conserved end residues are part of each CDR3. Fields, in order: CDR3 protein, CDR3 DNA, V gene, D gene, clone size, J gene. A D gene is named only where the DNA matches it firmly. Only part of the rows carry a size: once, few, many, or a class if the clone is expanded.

cdr3_aa: CASSQDFGSGFLNYEQYF
cdr3_nt: TGTGCCAGCAGCCAAGACTTCGGTAGCGGGTTCTTAAACTACGAGCAGTACTTC
v_call: TRBV3-1
d_call: TRBD2
clone_size: few
j_call: TRBJ2-7

cdr3_aa: CASRGTENTEAFF
cdr3_nt: TGTGCCAGCAGGGGGACGGAAAACACTGAAGCTTTCTTT
v_call: TRBV6-6
d_call: -
clone_size: -
j_call: TRBJ1-1

cdr3_aa: CSAIHRETANYGYTF
cdr3_nt: TGCAGTGCCATCCACCGGGAAACCGCTAACTATGGCTACACCTTC
v_call: TRBV20-1
d_call: -
clone_size: -
j_call: TRBJ1-2

cdr3_aa: CASTRRASGWETQYF
cdr3_nt: TGTGCCAGCACCCGACGCGCTAGCGGCTGGGAGACCCAGTACTTC
v_call: TRBV7-2
d_call: TRBD2
clone_size: -
j_call: TRBJ2-5

cdr3_aa: CASSLAYKNTEAFF
cdr3_nt: TGTGCCAGCAGCTTAGCGTACAAGAACACTGAAGCTTTCTTT
v_call: TRBV7-9
d_call: -
clone_size: -
j_call: TRBJ1-1

cdr3_aa: CASSFERNTEAFF
cdr3_nt: TGTGCCAGCAGCTTTGAGAGGAACACTGAAGCTTTCTTT
v_call: TRBV7-9
d_call: -
clone_size: -
j_call: TRBJ1-1

cdr3_aa: CSALTYRGPLSEQYF
cdr3_nt: TGCAGCGCACTTACCTACAGGGGGCCGCTATCCGAGCAGTACTTC
v_call: TRBV29-1
d_call: TRBD1
clone_size: -
j_call: TRBJ2-7

cdr3_aa: CASRRDEAEQFF
cdr3_nt: TGTGCCAGCAGACGAGACGAGGCGGAGCAGTTCTTC
v_call: TRBV12-3/TRBV12-4
d_call: -
clone_size: once
j_call: TRBJ2-1

cdr3_aa: CASSQGVVGEQYF
cdr3_nt: TGCGCCAGCAGCCAAGGGGTAGTAGGCGAGCAGTACTTC
v_call: TRBV4-1
d_call: -
clone_size: -
j_call: TRBJ2-7

cdr3_aa: CASSPPIYF
cdr3_nt: TGTGCCAGCAGTCCCCCCATATATTTT
v_call: TRBV12-3/TRBV12-4
d_call: -
clone_size: -
j_call: TRBJ1-3

cdr3_aa: CSVESQPNAEAFF
cdr3_nt: TGCAGCGTTGAATCCCAACCGAACGCTGAAGCTTTCTTT
v_call: TRBV29-1
d_call: -
clone_size: -
j_call: TRBJ1-1

cdr3_aa: CASSVSSGSWDEQFF
cdr3_nt: TGCGCCAGCAGTGTGTCTAGCGGGAGTTGGGATGAGCAGTTCTTC
v_call: TRBV10-2
d_call: TRBD2
clone_size: -
j_call: TRBJ2-1

cdr3_aa: CSVGANTEAFF
cdr3_nt: TGCAGCGTTGGCGCGAACACTGAAGCTTTCTTT
v_call: TRBV29-1
d_call: -
clone_size: few
j_call: TRBJ1-1

cdr3_aa: CAISAPGRTRDVEQYF
cdr3_nt: TGTGCCATCAGTGCCCCAGGAAGAACTAGAGATGTCGAGCAGTACTTC
v_call: TRBV10-3
d_call: -
clone_size: -
j_call: TRBJ2-7

cdr3_aa: CSVELGIDEQFF
cdr3_nt: TGCAGCGTTGAATTAGGAATCGATGAGCAGTTCTTC
v_call: TRBV29-1
d_call: -
clone_size: -
j_call: TRBJ2-1

cdr3_aa: CSARDRINTEAFF
cdr3_nt: TGCAGTGCTAGGGACAGAATTAACACTGAAGCTTTCTTT
v_call: TRBV20-1
d_call: -
clone_size: -
j_call: TRBJ1-1

cdr3_aa: CSARVSTIGTQYF
cdr3_nt: TGCAGTGCTAGAGTTTCAACGATCGGGACCCAGTACTTC
v_call: TRBV20-1
d_call: -
clone_size: -
j_call: TRBJ2-5

cdr3_aa: CASSQTGYHTEAFF
cdr3_nt: TGTGCCAGCAGCCAGACAGGATACCACACTGAAGCTTTCTTT
v_call: TRBV5-5
d_call: -
clone_size: few
j_call: TRBJ1-1

cdr3_aa: CASSRGTGGYQPQHF
cdr3_nt: TGTGCCAGCTCTCGCGGGACAGGGGGCTATCAGCCCCAGCATTTT
v_call: TRBV7-8
d_call: TRBD1
clone_size: few
j_call: TRBJ1-5

cdr3_aa: CASSANIRGDTQYF
cdr3_nt: TGTGCCAGCAGTGCCAACATTCGTGGGGATACGCAGTATTTT
v_call: TRBV25-1
d_call: -
clone_size: -
j_call: TRBJ2-3

cdr3_aa: CASSFGTGEFEQYF
cdr3_nt: TGTGCCAGCAGTTTTGGGACGGGGGAGTTCGAGCAGTACTTC
v_call: TRBV12-3/TRBV12-4
d_call: -
clone_size: -
j_call: TRBJ2-7

cdr3_aa: CASRSWDAEAFF
cdr3_nt: TGTGCCAGCAGATCGTGGGACGCTGAAGCTTTCTTT
v_call: TRBV12-3/TRBV12-4
d_call: -
clone_size: few
j_call: TRBJ1-1

cdr3_aa: CASSQKLTGKGTEAFF
cdr3_nt: TGTGCCAGCAGTCAAAAGCTGACAGGGAAGGGAACTGAAGCTTTCTTT
v_call: TRBV12-3/TRBV12-4
d_call: TRBD1
clone_size: -
j_call: TRBJ1-1

cdr3_aa: CASSSRDSHNEQFF
cdr3_nt: TGTGCCAGCAGCTCGCGGGACAGCCACAATGAGCAGTTCTTC
v_call: TRBV7-9
d_call: -
clone_size: -
j_call: TRBJ2-1

cdr3_aa: CASSPTGTKNIQYF
cdr3_nt: TGTGCCAGCAGTCCGACAGGGACAAAAAACATTCAGTACTTC
v_call: TRBV12-3/TRBV12-4
d_call: TRBD1
clone_size: few
j_call: TRBJ2-4

cdr3_aa: CSVDPGSGGEQYF
cdr3_nt: TGCAGCGTTGATCCGGGCTCGGGGGGCGAGCAGTACTTC
v_call: TRBV29-1
d_call: TRBD2
clone_size: few
j_call: TRBJ2-7

cdr3_aa: CASSLAFLDRLFF
cdr3_nt: TGTGCCAGCAGCTTAGCGTTCTTGGACAGACTGTTTTTT
v_call: TRBV7-9
d_call: -
clone_size: few
j_call: TRBJ1-4

cdr3_aa: CASSLGGVEQFF
cdr3_nt: TGTGCCAGCAGCTTAGGCGGAGTTGAGCAGTTCTTC
v_call: TRBV11-2
d_call: -
clone_size: many
j_call: TRBJ2-1

cdr3_aa: CASRGRGLDGAQCF
cdr3_nt: TGTGCCAGCAGAGGACGGGGTCTCGATGGCGCGCAGTGTTTT
v_call: TRBV6-1
d_call: -
clone_size: -
j_call: TRBJ2-3

cdr3_aa: CASSPFQGRREPQHF
cdr3_nt: TGTGCCAGCAGTCCCTTTCAGGGCCGGAGGGAGCCCCAGCATTTT
v_call: TRBV12-3/TRBV12-4
d_call: -
clone_size: -
j_call: TRBJ1-5

cdr3_aa: CASTPTGSVYNEQFF
cdr3_nt: TGTGCCAGCACCCCGACCGGGAGCGTGTACAATGAGCAGTTCTTC
v_call: TRBV3-1
d_call: -
clone_size: -
j_call: TRBJ2-1

cdr3_aa: CATSKALRGTLYTQYF
cdr3_nt: TGTGCCACCAGCAAGGCGCTAAGGGGGACTCTATATACCCAGTACTTC
v_call: TRBV15
d_call: -
clone_size: -
j_call: TRBJ2-5

cdr3_aa: CSVEDWKNTEAFF
cdr3_nt: TGCAGCGTTGAAGACTGGAAGAACACTGAAGCTTTCTTT
v_call: TRBV29-1
d_call: -
clone_size: -
j_call: TRBJ1-1

cdr3_aa: CASSLARLQNNGQFF
cdr3_nt: TGTGCCAGCAGCTTAGCCAGACTTCAAAACAATGGGCAGTTCTTC
v_call: TRBV11-2
d_call: -
clone_size: -
j_call: TRBJ2-1